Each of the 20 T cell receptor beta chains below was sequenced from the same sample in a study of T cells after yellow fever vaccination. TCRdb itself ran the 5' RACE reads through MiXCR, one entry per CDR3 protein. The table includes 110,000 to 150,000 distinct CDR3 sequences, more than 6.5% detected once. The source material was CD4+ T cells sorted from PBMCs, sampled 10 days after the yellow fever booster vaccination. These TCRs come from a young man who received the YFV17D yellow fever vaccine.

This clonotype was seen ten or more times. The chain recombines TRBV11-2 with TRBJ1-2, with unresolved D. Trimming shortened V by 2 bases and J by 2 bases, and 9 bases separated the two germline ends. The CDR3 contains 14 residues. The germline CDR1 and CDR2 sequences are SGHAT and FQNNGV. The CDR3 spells CASSLRWQNYGYTF. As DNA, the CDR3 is TGTGCCAGCAGCTTAAGGTGGCAGAACTATGGCTACACCTTC.

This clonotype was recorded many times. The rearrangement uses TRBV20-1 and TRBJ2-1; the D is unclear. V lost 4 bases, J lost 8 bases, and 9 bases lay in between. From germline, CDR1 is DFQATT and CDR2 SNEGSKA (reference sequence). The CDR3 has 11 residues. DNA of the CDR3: TGCAGTGCTAAGAGCGTGGATGAGCAGTTCTTC. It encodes CSAKSVDEQFF.

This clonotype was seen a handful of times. CDR3 nucleotide sequence: TGCGCCAGCAGCCAAGATCGGGGCGGGACGGAGGAAAAACTGTTTTTT. The encoded protein is CASSQDRGGTEEKLFF. This chain joins TRBV4-3 and TRBJ1-4, with a possible D match to TRBD1 (5 bases). The CDR3 contains 16 residues. With 0 bases removed from V and 8 bases from J, the gap between germline ends came to 16 bases. Germline CDR1 is LGHNA and CDR2 is YSLEER.

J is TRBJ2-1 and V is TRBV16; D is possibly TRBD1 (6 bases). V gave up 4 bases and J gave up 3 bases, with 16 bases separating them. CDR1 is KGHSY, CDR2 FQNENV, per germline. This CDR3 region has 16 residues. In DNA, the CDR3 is TGTGCCAGCAGCCTTAGGGGGTCCGACTACTACAATGAGCAGTTCTTC. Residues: CASSLRGSDYYNEQFF.

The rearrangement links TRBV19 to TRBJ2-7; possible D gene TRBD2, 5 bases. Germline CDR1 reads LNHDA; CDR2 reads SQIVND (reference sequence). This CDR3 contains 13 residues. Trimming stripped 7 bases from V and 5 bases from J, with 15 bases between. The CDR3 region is CASTGSRLDEQYF. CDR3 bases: TGTGCCAGTACGGGAAGCAGGTTGGACGAGCAGTACTTC.

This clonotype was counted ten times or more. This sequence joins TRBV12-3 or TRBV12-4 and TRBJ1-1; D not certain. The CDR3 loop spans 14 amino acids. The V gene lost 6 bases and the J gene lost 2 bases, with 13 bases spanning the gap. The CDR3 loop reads CASRTLTANTEAFF. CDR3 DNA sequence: TGTGCCAGCAGAACTTTAACAGCTAACACTGAAGCTTTCTTT.

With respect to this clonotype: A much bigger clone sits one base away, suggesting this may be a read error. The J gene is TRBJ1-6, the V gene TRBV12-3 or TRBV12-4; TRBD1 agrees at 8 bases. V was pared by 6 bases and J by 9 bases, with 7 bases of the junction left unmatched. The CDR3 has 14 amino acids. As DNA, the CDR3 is TGTGCCAGCAGAGCAGGGGGCGGAGGTTCACCCCTCCACTTT. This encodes CASRAGGGGSPLHF.

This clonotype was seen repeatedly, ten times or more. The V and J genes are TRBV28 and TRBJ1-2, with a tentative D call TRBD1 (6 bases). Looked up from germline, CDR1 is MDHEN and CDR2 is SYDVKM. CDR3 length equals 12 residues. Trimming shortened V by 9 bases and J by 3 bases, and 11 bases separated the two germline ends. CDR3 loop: CASLGQYYGYTF. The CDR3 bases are TGTGCCAGTTTAGGACAGTACTATGGCTACACCTTC.

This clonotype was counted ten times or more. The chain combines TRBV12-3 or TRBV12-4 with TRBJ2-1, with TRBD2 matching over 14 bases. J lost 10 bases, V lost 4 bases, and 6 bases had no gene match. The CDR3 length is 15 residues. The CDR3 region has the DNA TGTGCCAGCAGTTCGCCGGGACTAGCGGGAGAAGAGCAGTTCTTC. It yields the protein CASSSPGLAGEEQFF.

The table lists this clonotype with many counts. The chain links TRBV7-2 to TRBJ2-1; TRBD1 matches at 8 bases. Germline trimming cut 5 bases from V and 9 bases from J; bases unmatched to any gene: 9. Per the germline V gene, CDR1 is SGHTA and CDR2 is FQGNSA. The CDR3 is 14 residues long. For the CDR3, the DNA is TGTGCCAGCAGCCCCCGGACAGGGTGGGGTGAGCAGTTCTTC. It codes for CASSPRTGWGEQFF.

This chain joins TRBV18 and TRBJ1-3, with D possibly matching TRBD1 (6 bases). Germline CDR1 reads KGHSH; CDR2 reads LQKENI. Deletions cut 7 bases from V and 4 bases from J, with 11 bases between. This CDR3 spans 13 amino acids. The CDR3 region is CASYIDRGNTIYF. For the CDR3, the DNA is TGTGCCAGCTACATCGACAGGGGAAACACCATATATTTT. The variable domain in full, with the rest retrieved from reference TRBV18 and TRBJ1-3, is NAGVMQNPRHLVRRRGQEARLRCSPMKGHSHVYWYRQLPEEGLKFMVYLQKENIIDESGMPKERFSAEFPKEGPSILRIQQVVRGDSAAYFCASYIDRGNTIYFGEGSWLTVV.

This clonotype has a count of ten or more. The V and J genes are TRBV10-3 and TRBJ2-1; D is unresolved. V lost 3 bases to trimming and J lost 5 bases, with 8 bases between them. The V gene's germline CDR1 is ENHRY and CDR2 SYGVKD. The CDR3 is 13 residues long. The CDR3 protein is CAISEALDNEQFF. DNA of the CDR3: TGTGCCATCAGTGAAGCTCTTGACAATGAGCAGTTCTTC.

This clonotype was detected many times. The CDR3 nucleotides read TGTGCCAGCAGCTTGACTAGCGGGGACTACGAGCAGTACTTC. Its protein product is CASSLTSGDYEQYF. The chain combines TRBV7-2 with TRBJ2-7; TRBD2 matches 11 bases. Germline CDR1 SGHTA, CDR2 FQGNSA. This CDR3 is 14 amino acids long. Trimming took 3 bases from V and 3 from J; bases not matched to a gene: 1.

The CDR3 loop reads CASSLDLFVSYEQYF. Written as DNA, the CDR3 is TGTGCCAGCAGCTTAGATTTGTTTGTCTCCTACGAGCAGTACTTC. The chain joins TRBV7-2 to TRBJ2-7; D unresolved. V was shortened by 1 base and J by 0 bases, with 10 bases between the two germline ends. The CDR3 consists of 15 residues. In germline, CDR1 is SGHTA, CDR2 FQGNSA.

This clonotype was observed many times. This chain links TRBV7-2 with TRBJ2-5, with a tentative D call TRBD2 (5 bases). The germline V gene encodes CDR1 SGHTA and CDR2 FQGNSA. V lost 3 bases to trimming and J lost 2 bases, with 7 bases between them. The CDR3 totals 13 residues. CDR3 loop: CASSFGVQETQYF. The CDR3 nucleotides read TGTGCCAGCAGCTTCGGGGTTCAAGAGACCCAGTACTTC.

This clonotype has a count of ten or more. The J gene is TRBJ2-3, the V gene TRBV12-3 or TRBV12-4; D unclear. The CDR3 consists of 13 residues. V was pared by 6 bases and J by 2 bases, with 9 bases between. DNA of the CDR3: TGTGCCAGCAGACTTATACCCACAGATACGCAGTATTTT. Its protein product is CASRLIPTDTQYF.

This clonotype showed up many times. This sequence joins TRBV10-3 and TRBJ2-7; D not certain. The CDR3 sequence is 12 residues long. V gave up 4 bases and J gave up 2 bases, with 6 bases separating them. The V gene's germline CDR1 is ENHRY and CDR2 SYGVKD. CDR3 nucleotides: TGTGCCATCAGTGGGGCTACCTACGAGCAGTACTTC. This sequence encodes CAISGATYEQYF.

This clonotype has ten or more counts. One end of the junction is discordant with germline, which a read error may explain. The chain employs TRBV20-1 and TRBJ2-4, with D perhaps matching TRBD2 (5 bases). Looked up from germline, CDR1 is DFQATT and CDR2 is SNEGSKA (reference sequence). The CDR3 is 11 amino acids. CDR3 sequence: CSASTELVSHF. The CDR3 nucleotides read TGCAGTGCTAGTACCGAACTAGTTTCTCACTTC.

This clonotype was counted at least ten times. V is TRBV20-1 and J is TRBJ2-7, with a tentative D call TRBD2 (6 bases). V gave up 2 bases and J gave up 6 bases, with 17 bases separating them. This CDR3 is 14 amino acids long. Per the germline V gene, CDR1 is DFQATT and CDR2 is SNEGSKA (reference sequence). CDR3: CSARFAGYGGEQYF. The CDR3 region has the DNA TGCAGTGCTAGATTTGCAGGGTACGGGGGCGAGCAGTACTTC.

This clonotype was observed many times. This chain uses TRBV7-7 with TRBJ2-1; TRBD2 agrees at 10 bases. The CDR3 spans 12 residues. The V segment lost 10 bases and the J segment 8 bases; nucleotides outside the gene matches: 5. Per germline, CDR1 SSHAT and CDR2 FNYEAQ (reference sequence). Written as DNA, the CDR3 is TGTGCCACGGCTAGCGGGAGTGATGAGCAGTTCTTC. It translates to CATASGSDEQFF.